The clone carrying this T cell receptor beta chain has at least ten counts. These data originate in a study of low-dose radiotherapy and immunotherapy resistance in tumors. Background on the study: Patients' oral aspirin dose was 300 mg daily across four cycles from cycle 1 day 1.

Per germline, CDR1 MNHNY and CDR2 SVGAGI (reference sequence). V lost 0 bases and J lost 7; bases outside the gene matches: 13. This CDR3 contains 19 residues. Time point meaning: after trial treatment. Treatment in this sample: LDRT plus nivolumab, ipilimumab, low-dose cyclophosphamide and aspirin (RACIN trial). Alpha and beta chains were covered, as first-strand cDNA relied on TRAV- and TRBV-specific primers. Amplification of TCRs used a constant-region primer and V-primer adapter for around 19 PCR cycles. mRNA that had been isolated underwent amplification through in vitro transcription. MiXCR was run by TCRdb on the reads, yielding one entry per CDR3 protein. Among 95,000 to 100,000 distinct CDR3 sequences, about 20% were seen once, and the ten largest hold roughly 4%.

The rearrangement uses TRBV6-6 and TRBJ2-2; TRBD1 aligns across 11 bases. This TCR was sampled from a male donor with prostate cancer. The sample consisted of PBMCs, taken after low-dose radiotherapy plus immunotherapy. As DNA, the CDR3 is TGTGCCAGCAGTTACTCCGGACAGGGGGCTGATTTTGACAACGGGGAGCTGTTTTTT. This translates into CASSYSGQGADFDNGELFF.